The 23 T cell receptor beta chains below were found in one sample sequenced in a study of beta chain features in type 1 diabetes. Expressed TCRB transcripts were sequenced because the entire RNA isolate underwent reverse transcription. TCRdb keeps only in-frame clones here, not all; method: immunoSEQ multiplex PCR. The sample shows around 300,000 clones, 7.5% to 9.5% of them seen only once. Sequenced sample: central memory CD4+ T cells from blood. These TCRs come from a woman aged 18-30 years in good health.

The CDR3 coding sequence is TGTGCCAGCAGTTTGGGGACCAATGAGCAGTTCTTC. Translating gives CASSLGTNEQFF. The chain combines TRBV6-6 with TRBJ2-1; TRBD1 or TRBD2 may be the D gene (5 bases each). The CDR3 is 12 amino acids. Germline loops: CDR1 MNHNY, CDR2 SVGAGI (reference sequence). Between the trimmed V and J ends, which lost 4 bases and 6 bases, there was a span of 7 bases.

This clone has just a few counts. The V gene is TRBV28, the J gene TRBJ2-3, with D possibly being TRBD1 (5 bases). The germline V gene encodes CDR1 MDHEN and CDR2 SYDVKM. CDR3 length: 15 amino acids. With 3 bases removed from V and 9 bases from J, the gap between germline ends came to 19 bases. This CDR3 is CASSFSTAPQITQYF. CDR3 DNA sequence: TGTGCCAGCAGTTTCTCGACAGCCCCACAGATCACGCAGTATTTT.

The sample holds a few counts of this clone. This chain links TRBV29-1 with TRBJ2-1; a possible D gene is TRBD1 (5 bases). CDR1 and CDR2 (germline): SQVTM, ANQGSEA. The CDR3 sequence is 11 residues long. The ends were cut back, 3 bases at V and 15 bases at J, with 15 bases in the middle. The CDR3 sequence is CSVDTGPKGFF. Here the CDR3 DNA reads TGCAGCGTTGATACAGGACCAAAAGGGTTCTTC.

The J gene is TRBJ2-3, the V gene TRBV7-8; D not resolved. Germline CDR1 SGHVS, CDR2 FQNEAQ. The CDR3 runs 14 residues. With 6 bases removed from V and 2 bases from J, the gap between germline ends came to 12 bases. The CDR3 bases are TGTGCCAGCAGTCCTACCCGTATCACAGATACGCAGTATTTT. Protein: CASSPTRITDTQYF.

The chain carries TRBV6-6 and TRBJ1-2, with D possibly matching TRBD1 (6 bases). This CDR3 has 14 amino acids. CDR1 is MNHNY, CDR2 SVGAGI, per germline (reference sequence). Trimming left V 6 bases short and J 4 bases short, with 15 bases between. CDR3 region: CASRGGAVPYGYTF. The CDR3 nucleotides read TGTGCCAGCAGAGGGGGGGCGGTTCCCTATGGCTACACCTTC.

The table lists this clone with a few counts. V gene TRBV5-4 combines with J gene TRBJ1-2; the D gene is possibly TRBD1 (5 bases). CDR1 is SGHNT, CDR2 YYREEE, per germline (reference sequence). The CDR3 loop spans 13 amino acids. Trimming took 6 bases from V and 4 from J, leaving 13 bases between them. CDR3 protein: CASIRRDSYGYTF. The CDR3 DNA reads TGTGCCAGCATCAGACGGGACTCCTATGGCTACACCTTC.

This clone has at least ten counts. The chain employs TRBV28 and TRBJ2-2; 7 nucleotides agree with TRBD1. Looked up from germline, CDR1 is MDHEN and CDR2 is SYDVKM. The CDR3 totals 15 residues. J gave up 2 bases and V 4 bases, and 4 bases lay outside the gene matches. This chain's CDR3 is CASSYGDRNTGELFF. The CDR3 coding sequence is TGTGCCAGCAGTTACGGGGACAGAAACACCGGGGAGCTGTTTTTT.

The table lists this clone with many counts. V and J are TRBV7-9 and TRBJ1-6, with 7 bases aligning to TRBD1. V lost 6 bases to trimming and J lost 11 bases; unmatched junction nucleotides: 13. The CDR3 has 15 amino acids. Germline CDR1 and CDR2: SEHNR and FQNEAQ (reference sequence). CDR3 sequence reads: CASSHSTGLNPPLHF. The CDR3 DNA reads as TGTGCCAGCAGTCATTCGACAGGGCTGAATCCACCCCTCCACTTT. Using reference TRBV7-9 and TRBJ1-6 for the parts outside the CDR3, the full variable domain is DTGVSQNPRHKITKRGQNVTFRCDPISEHNRLYWYRQTLGQGPEFLTYFQNEAQLEKSRLLSDRFSAERPKGSFSTLEIQRTEQGDSAMYLCASSHSTGLNPPLHFGNGTRLTVT.

The chain recombines TRBV4-1 with TRBJ2-1; 11 positions agree with TRBD2. CDR3 length: 16 amino acids. J was trimmed by 6 bases and V by 1 base; bases with no gene match: 5. Germline loops: CDR1 MGHRA, CDR2 YSYEKL. The CDR3 region is CASSQGASGRSNEQFF. In nucleotides, the CDR3 is TGCGCCAGCAGCCAAGGGGCTAGCGGGAGGTCCAATGAGCAGTTCTTC.

This clone was recorded at least ten times. The chain carries TRBV28 and TRBJ1-1; D call uncertain. The CDR3 runs to 12 residues. The V end was cut by 6 bases, the J end by 6 bases, with 11 bases between. CDR1 MDHEN and CDR2 SYDVKM come from the germline V gene. CDR3 loop: CASSTYSAEAFF. The CDR3 DNA is TGTGCCAGCAGCACGTACAGTGCTGAAGCTTTCTTT.

This clone has only a few counts. The rearrangement links TRBV18 to TRBJ1-4, with D perhaps matching TRBD1 (6 bases). This CDR3 region has 14 residues. V lost 2 bases, J lost 7 bases, and 11 bases lay in between. CDR1 is KGHSH and CDR2 is LQKENI in the germline V gene. This chain's CDR3 is CASSPSQGFEKLFF. The CDR3 DNA sequence: TGTGCCAGCTCACCATCCCAGGGGTTTGAAAAACTGTTTTTT.

There are many counts of this clone. The chain carries TRBV5-6 and TRBJ2-1; TRBD1 agrees at 7 bases. Germline CDR1 SGHDT, CDR2 YYEEEE. The CDR3 covers 14 residues. J was trimmed by 6 bases and V by 4 bases; bases with no gene match: 7. DNA for the CDR3: TGTGCCAGCAGCGGATTACAGGGGTTCAATGAGCAGTTCTTC. It specifies CASSGLQGFNEQFF.

As concerns this clone: Compared with germline, one end of the junction differs, possibly owing to a read error. V and J are TRBV5-1 and TRBJ1-1; D unclear. CDR3 length: 14 amino acids. Germline V CDR1 and CDR2: SGHRS, YFSETQ. In DNA form, the CDR3 reads TGTGCCAGCAGCCCGACGGGGAGGTACACTGAAGCTTTCTTT. The encoded protein is CASSPTGRYTEAFF.

This clone was seen a few times. This chain connects TRBV2 to TRBJ2-2; the D gene is possibly TRBD1 (5 bases). V gave up 6 bases and J gave up 4 bases, with 15 bases separating them. The CDR3 loop spans 15 amino acids. Germline lookup yields CDR1 SNHLY and CDR2 FYNNEI. Written as DNA, the CDR3 is TGTGCCAGCAGGGAAACTCAGGGTAGCACCGGGGAGCTGTTTTTT. This gives the protein CASRETQGSTGELFF.

The chain is built from TRBV28 and TRBJ2-1; 10 nucleotides align to TRBD2. After removal of 5 bases from V and 4 bases from J, the junction contained 2 bases not matched to a gene. The length of the CDR3 is 14 residues. Germline V gene data show CDR1 as MDHEN and CDR2 as SYDVKM. This chain's CDR3 is CASSPSGGYNEQFF. In nucleotides, the CDR3 is TGTGCCAGCAGTCCTAGCGGGGGTTACAATGAGCAGTTCTTC. The whole variable domain, remainder taken from reference TRBV28 and TRBJ2-1, is DVKVTQSSRYLVKRTGEKVFLECVQDMDHENMFWYRQDPGLGLRLIYFSYDVKMKEKGDIPEGYSVSREKKERFSLILESASTNQTSMYLCASSPSGGYNEQFFGPGTRLTVL.

This clone was observed a few times. The chain couples TRBV5-1 to TRBJ2-2; TRBD1 is a possible D gene (6 bases). The V gene's germline CDR1 is SGHRS and CDR2 YFSETQ. V shed 4 bases and J shed 3 bases, with 10 bases lying between them. The CDR3 is 14 residues long. CDR3 nucleotides: TGCGCCAGCAGCACCCGGACAGACACCGGGGAGCTGTTTTTT. As protein: CASSTRTDTGELFF.

This rearrangement joins TRBV19 to TRBJ1-2; no firm D call. The V and J ends lost 1 base and 5 bases respectively, with 8 bases between them. CDR1 and CDR2 from the germline V gene are LNHDA and SQIVND (reference sequence). This CDR3 region has 13 residues. CDR3 residues: CASSIGDLYGYTF. CDR3 DNA sequence: TGTGCCAGTAGTATAGGGGATTTGTATGGCTACACCTTC.

V usage is TRBV2 and J usage is TRBJ1-2, with a possible D match to TRBD1 (6 bases). The CDR3 spans 16 residues. V was shortened by 0 bases and J by 5 bases, with 16 bases between the two germline ends. Germline loops: CDR1 SNHLY, CDR2 FYNNEI. Here the CDR3 reads CASSEARGQSIYGYTF. CDR3 bases: TGTGCCAGCAGTGAAGCGCGCGGACAGTCGATATATGGCTACACCTTC.

This clone appeared a few times. The chain employs TRBV30 and TRBJ1-5; the D is unclear. Germline V gene data show CDR1 as GTSNPN and CDR2 as SVGIG (reference sequence). The CDR3 is 13 amino acids. V lost 2 bases and J 3 bases, leaving 8 bases between the germline ends. DNA of the CDR3: TGTGCCTGGAGTAACAGCCACAATCAGCCCCAGCATTTT. Protein product: CAWSNSHNQPQHF.

This clone occurred a few times. This chain connects TRBV5-6 to TRBJ2-7; D might be TRBD2 (6 bases). The CDR3 sequence is 14 residues long. The V gene's germline CDR1 is SGHDT and CDR2 YYEEEE. V gave up 3 bases and J gave up 6 bases, with 16 bases separating them. CDR3 residues: CASSSRAGLGEQYF. For the CDR3, the DNA is TGTGCCAGCAGCTCCCGGGCGGGGCTAGGCGAGCAGTACTTC.

The table lists this clone with many counts. This chain joins TRBV5-1 and TRBJ2-7; a weak D match, TRBD1 (5 bases). Germline assignment: CDR1 SGHRS and CDR2 YFSETQ. The ends were cut back, 0 bases at V and 6 bases at J, with 13 bases in the middle. The length of the CDR3 is 14 residues. This CDR3 is CASSLGGQGGEQYF. In nucleotides, the CDR3 is TGCGCCAGCAGCTTGGGAGGCCAGGGCGGCGAGCAGTACTTC.

This clone was detected only a few times. V and J are TRBV6-1 and TRBJ2-1, with 10 bases fitting TRBD2. Trimming at V came to 3 bases and at J to 8 bases, leaving 7 bases not matched to a gene. The CDR3 has 15 residues. Germline CDR1 MNHNS, CDR2 SASEGT. The DNA for the CDR3 is TGTGCCAGCAGTGAGAAGCGGGAGGGCCGCGATGAGCAGTTCTTC. This gives the protein CASSEKREGRDEQFF.

This clone was counted between two and nine times. One junction end disagrees with the germline gene, perhaps due to a read error. The chain carries TRBV10-3 and TRBJ2-3, with 9 bases fitting TRBD2. The CDR3 is 15 residues long. Per germline, CDR1 ENHRY and CDR2 SYGVKD. Here the CDR3 reads CASSYGASGADTQYF. The CDR3 DNA follows: TGTGCCAGCAGTTACGGTGCTAGCGGGGCAGATACGCAGTATTTT.